The 24 T cell receptor beta chains reported below all come from one sample, sequenced in a study of lymphopenia after photon versus proton radiotherapy. The data were produced by immunoSEQ multiplex PCR, yet TCRdb's version contains in-frame clones alone and is incomplete. The top ten clones hold approximately 4.8% of a sample with around 160,000 clones, 75% to 90% of them seen once. Source: peripheral blood, taken from a patient treated with photon-based radiotherapy. The receptors originated from a man aged 50-59 years with gastric cancer.

This rearrangement joins TRBV5-1 to TRBJ1-1, with TRBD1 matching 7 bases. Germline lookup yields CDR1 SGHRS and CDR2 YFSETQ. V lost 3 bases and J lost 1; bases outside the gene matches: 6. This CDR3 is built from 15 residues. The CDR3 region is CASSSNRGGNTEAFF. CDR3 nucleotide sequence: TGCGCCAGCAGCTCAAACAGGGGAGGGAACACTGAAGCTTTCTTT.

The chain uses TRBV9 and TRBJ1-5, with D unclear. Trimming pared 4 bases from V and 6 bases from J, leaving 14 bases between. The CDR3 totals 14 residues. Per the germline V gene, CDR1 is SGDLS and CDR2 is YYNGEE. Here the CDR3 DNA reads TGTGCCAGCAGCCCAGACCCGGAGCTTCAGCCCCAGCATTTT. Its protein product is CASSPDPELQPQHF.

In its sample, this clone was seen once. V is TRBV30 and J is TRBJ1-5; D is undetermined. CDR3 length: 15 residues. Trimming cost V 2 bases and J 0 bases, with 11 bases left between them. In germline, CDR1 is GTSNPN, CDR2 SVGIG (reference sequence). This CDR3 is CAWSRGRHSNQPQHF. CDR3 nucleotides: TGTGCCTGGAGTCGGGGTCGACATAGCAATCAGCCCCAGCATTTT.

The V gene is TRBV20-1, the J gene TRBJ2-7; D might be TRBD1 (5 bases). The CDR3 spans 11 residues. The germline V gene encodes CDR1 DFQATT and CDR2 SNEGSKA (reference sequence). Trimming removed 6 bases from V and 8 bases from J, with 14 bases in between. As DNA, the CDR3 is TGCAGTGCCACCCGACAGCAACAGCAGTACTTC. Residues: CSATRQQQQYF.

This clone was counted a single time. The rearrangement joins TRBV28 to TRBJ1-2, with D uncertain. Trimming shortened V by 3 bases and J by 6 bases, and 8 bases separated the two germline ends. The CDR3 is 12 amino acids. Germline-derived CDR1 and CDR2 are MDHEN and SYDVKM. CDR3 sequence (DNA): TGTGCCAGCAGTTTCGGATTTAATGGCTACACCTTC. This translates into CASSFGFNGYTF.

This chain joins TRBV6-5 and TRBJ1-1; no clear D gene. CDR3 length equals 15 residues. V was shortened by 0 bases and J by 1 base, with 9 bases between the two germline ends. Germline V CDR1 and CDR2: MNHEY, SVGAGI. CDR3 coding DNA: TGTGCCAGCAGTTACTCGGCCCCGGGGAACACTGAAGCTTTCTTT. This codes for CASSYSAPGNTEAFF.

CDR3 in DNA: TGTGCCAGCAGCACAACTAATGAAAAACTGTTTTTT. It encodes CASSTTNEKLFF. The chain links TRBV28 to TRBJ1-4; D unclear. Germline lookup yields CDR1 MDHEN and CDR2 SYDVKM. The CDR3 is made up of 12 amino acids. V lost 6 bases and J lost 0, with 2 bases in between.

This chain links TRBV2 with TRBJ2-1, with D uncertain. Germline CDR1 SNHLY, CDR2 FYNNEI. The CDR3 runs 12 residues. Trimming cost V 2 bases and J 5 bases, with 4 bases left between them. The CDR3 DNA reads as TGTGCCAGCAGTGAATACGACAATGAGCAGTTCTTC. As protein: CASSEYDNEQFF.

The rearrangement links TRBV6-6 to TRBJ2-1; 10 bases align to TRBD2. The V and J ends lost 2 bases and 8 bases, in that order; junction bases with no gene match: 6. CDR1 and CDR2 (germline): MNHNY, SVGAGI (reference sequence). The CDR3 length is 15 residues. This CDR3 is CASSYGLAGADEQFF. CDR3 nucleotides: TGTGCCAGCAGTTACGGGCTAGCGGGAGCCGATGAGCAGTTCTTC.

The chain recombines TRBV19 with TRBJ1-1, with TRBD1 identical over 8 bases. CDR3 length: 16 residues. Germline loops: CDR1 LNHDA, CDR2 SQIVND (reference sequence). Losses at the gene ends were 4 bases for V and 1 base for J; bases not matched to a gene: 8. This CDR3 is CASSNRGSARNTEAFF. CDR3 DNA sequence: TGTGCCAGTAGTAACAGGGGGAGCGCACGGAACACTGAAGCTTTCTTT.

The chain is built from TRBV19 and TRBJ2-2; tentative D call: TRBD1 (5 bases). The CDR3 runs 14 residues. Germline CDR1 LNHDA, CDR2 SQIVND (reference sequence). V lost 3 bases, J lost 0 bases, and 5 bases lay in between. CDR3: CASSMGPNTGELFF. CDR3 DNA: TGTGCCAGTAGTATGGGGCCGAACACCGGGGAGCTGTTTTTT.

The V call is TRBV12-5, the J call TRBJ2-1, with D hard to call. This CDR3 comprises 12 residues. Germline V gene data show CDR1 as LGHNT and CDR2 as FRNRAP. Trimming took off 4 bases at V and 10 bases at J, with 11 bases between the two ends. CDR3 region: CASGSTKYEQFF. In DNA, the CDR3 is TGTGCTAGTGGTTCTACCAAGTACGAGCAGTTCTTC.

The genes are TRBV6-4 and TRBJ1-2; possibly TRBD1 for D (5 bases). CDR3 length: 16 amino acids. Germline V CDR1 and CDR2: MRHNA, SNTAGT. V gave up 0 bases and J gave up 2 bases, with 13 bases separating them. The CDR3 DNA sequence: TGTGCCAGCAGTGACTCGAGTCGTCCAGGGAACTATGGCTACACCTTC. This codes for CASSDSSRPGNYGYTF.

This chain uses TRBV27 with TRBJ2-2; weak D call: TRBD2 (5 bases). CDR1 and CDR2 from the germline V gene are MNHEY and SMNVEV (reference sequence). V dropped 5 bases and J dropped 7 bases, with 11 bases sitting between them. This CDR3 is 13 amino acids long. For the CDR3, the DNA is TGTGCCAGCAGTACTACTGAGGGCGGGGAGCTGTTTTTT. Translation: CASSTTEGGELFF.

The chain links TRBV7-2 to TRBJ2-3, with 8 bases identical to TRBD2. The CDR3 runs to 15 residues. Germline CDR1 and CDR2: SGHTA and FQGNSA. The J segment lost 3 bases and the V segment lost 0 bases, leaving 2 bases of the junction unmatched. CDR3 nucleotides: TGTGCCAGCAGCTTAGCGGGACTAGGGACAGATACGCAGTATTTT. Protein sequence: CASSLAGLGTDTQYF.

The chain has TRBV29-1 and TRBJ1-4, with 7 bases identical to TRBD1. Losses at the gene ends were 6 bases for V and 3 bases for J; bases not matched to a gene: 4. The germline V gene encodes CDR1 SQVTM and CDR2 ANQGSEA. This CDR3 contains 13 residues. Written as DNA, the CDR3 is TGCAGCGTCAGGGACAGCTCTAATGAAAAACTGTTTTTT. Amino acids: CSVRDSSNEKLFF. Full variable domain (remainder filled in from reference TRBV29-1 and TRBJ1-4): SAVISQKPSRDICQRGTSLTIQCQVDSQVTMMFWYRQQPGQSLTLIATANQGSEATYESGFVIDKFPISRPNLTFSTLTVSNMSPEDSSIYLCSVRDSSNEKLFFGSGTQLSVL.

V and J are TRBV7-9 and TRBJ2-1; 13 positions match TRBD2. J lost 5 bases, V lost 4 bases, and 2 bases had no gene match. Looked up from germline, CDR1 is SEHNR and CDR2 is FQNEAQ (reference sequence). The CDR3 is made up of 15 amino acids. Here the CDR3 DNA reads TGTGCCAGCAGCTCGGGACTAGCGGGAAACAATGAGCAGTTCTTC. Translation gives CASSSGLAGNNEQFF.

This clone has only one observation. This chain joins TRBV19 and TRBJ2-2, with TRBD1 matching over 7 bases. Germline V gene lookup returns CDR1 LNHDA and CDR2 SQIVND (reference sequence). CDR3 length: 13 residues. The ends lost 5 bases at V and 6 bases at J; junction bases unmatched: 3. CDR3 nucleotide sequence: TGTGCCAGTAGTGTTAGGGGGCCCGGGGAGCTGTTTTTT. Residues: CASSVRGPGELFF. Full variable domain (missing parts from reference TRBV19 and TRBJ2-2): DGGITQSPKYLFRKEGQNVTLSCEQNLNHDAMYWYRQDPGQGLRLIYYSQIVNDFQKGDIAEGYSVSREKKESFPLTVTSAQKNPTAFYLCASSVRGPGELFFGEGSRLTVL.

This clone was seen only a few times. The V call is TRBV11-3, the J call TRBJ2-2, with unresolved D. Between the trimmed V and J ends, which lost 1 base and 1 base, there was a span of 7 bases. Per germline, CDR1 SGHNT and CDR2 YENEEA. The CDR3 covers 15 residues. CDR3 nucleotide sequence: TGTGCCAGCAGCTTAGTGTCGAAGAACACCGGGGAGCTGTTTTTT. Protein product: CASSLVSKNTGELFF.

V gene TRBV30 combines with J gene TRBJ2-7, with D unclear. The germline CDR1 and CDR2 sequences are GTSNPN and SVGIG (reference sequence). V lost 3 bases and J 2 bases, leaving 23 bases between the germline ends. This CDR3 region has 17 residues. CDR3 sequence (DNA): TGTGCCTGGAGCCCCTATTATAGGAGCAAGAGCGCCTACGAGCAGTACTTC. Translating it yields CAWSPYYRSKSAYEQYF.

The chain combines TRBV6-6 with TRBJ2-7, with D unresolved. The CDR3 length is 14 residues. The V end lost 5 bases, the J end lost 0 bases, and 11 bases lay between the germline ends. Germline V gene sequence: CDR1 MNHNY, CDR2 SVGAGI (reference sequence). For the CDR3, the DNA is TGTGCCAGCAGTGATCCCGGGTCCTCCTACGAGCAGTACTTC. Protein sequence: CASSDPGSSYEQYF.

J is TRBJ2-7 and V is TRBV18, with 10 positions matching TRBD2. With V trimmed by 2 bases and J by 3 bases, 7 bases remained unmatched. CDR3 length: 16 amino acids. Germline V lookup: CDR1 KGHSH, CDR2 LQKENI. The chain's CDR3 is CASSPSARLAGYEQYF. For the CDR3, the DNA is TGTGCCAGCTCACCATCGGCCCGACTAGCGGGCTACGAGCAGTACTTC.

The rearrangement joins TRBV25-1 to TRBJ1-1; D remains ambiguous. The CDR3 sequence is 13 residues long. Germline V gene sequence: CDR1 MGHDK, CDR2 SYGVNS. V dropped 3 bases and J dropped 11 bases, with 16 bases sitting between them. CDR3: CASSDSPRPAAFF. DNA of the CDR3: TGTGCCAGCAGTGATTCCCCCCGACCGGCTGCTTTCTTT.

The CDR3 DNA reads TGTGCCAGCAGCTCCGGGACAGGTGGAAACACCATATATTTT. Translation gives CASSSGTGGNTIYF. The gene calls are TRBV7-8 and TRBJ1-3, with 8 bases identical to TRBD1. V shed 4 bases and J 3 bases; nucleotides not matched to a gene: 2. This CDR3 is 14 amino acids long. Looked up from germline, CDR1 is SGHVS and CDR2 is FQNEAQ.